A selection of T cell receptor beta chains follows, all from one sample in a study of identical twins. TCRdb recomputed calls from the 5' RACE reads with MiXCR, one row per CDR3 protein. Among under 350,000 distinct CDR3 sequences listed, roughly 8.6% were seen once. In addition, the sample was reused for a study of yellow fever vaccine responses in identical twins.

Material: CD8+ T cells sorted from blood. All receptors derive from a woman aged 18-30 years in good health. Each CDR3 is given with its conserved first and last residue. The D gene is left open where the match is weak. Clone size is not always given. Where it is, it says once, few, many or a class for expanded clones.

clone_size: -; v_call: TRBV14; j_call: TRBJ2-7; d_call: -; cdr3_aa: CASSQATPRGRGKYEQYF; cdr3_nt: TGTGCCAGCAGCCAAGCCACCCCCCGGGGGCGGGGAAAGTACGAGCAGTACTTC
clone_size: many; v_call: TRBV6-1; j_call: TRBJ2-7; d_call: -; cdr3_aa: CASSEGAAPYEQYF; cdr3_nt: TGTGCCAGCAGTGAAGGGGCAGCCCCCTACGAGCAGTACTTC
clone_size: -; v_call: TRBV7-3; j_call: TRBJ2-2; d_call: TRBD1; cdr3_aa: CASSWGPGQDLSGELFF; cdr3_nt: TGTGCCAGCAGCTGGGGACCGGGACAGGATCTCTCCGGGGAGCTGTTTTTT
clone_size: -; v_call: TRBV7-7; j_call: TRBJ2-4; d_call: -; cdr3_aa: CASSLVPGALAKNIQYF; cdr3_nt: TGTGCTAGCAGCTTAGTTCCCGGGGCCCTGGCCAAAAACATTCAGTACTTC
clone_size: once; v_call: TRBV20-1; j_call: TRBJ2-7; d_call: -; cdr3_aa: CSAGTYSYEQYF; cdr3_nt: TGCAGTGCTGGGACCTACTCCTACGAGCAGTACTTC
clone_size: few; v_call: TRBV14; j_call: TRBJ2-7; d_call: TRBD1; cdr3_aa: CASSQVIRDSSPASYEQYF; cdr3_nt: TGTGCCAGCAGCCAAGTTATCCGGGACAGTAGCCCAGCGTCCTACGAGCAGTACTTC
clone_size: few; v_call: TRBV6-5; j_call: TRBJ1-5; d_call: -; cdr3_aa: CASSYSAAYSNQPQHF; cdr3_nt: TGTGCCAGCAGTTACTCGGCAGCGTATAGCAATCAGCCCCAGCATTTT
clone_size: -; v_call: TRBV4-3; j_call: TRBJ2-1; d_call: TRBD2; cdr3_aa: CASSQVLGLAGASKNNEQFF; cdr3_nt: TGCGCCAGCAGCCAAGTACTGGGCCTAGCGGGAGCAAGCAAAAACAATGAGCAGTTCTTC
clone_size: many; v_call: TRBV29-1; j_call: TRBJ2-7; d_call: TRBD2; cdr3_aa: CSVETSGRQAYEQYF; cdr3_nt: TGCAGCGTTGAGACTAGCGGGAGGCAGGCCTACGAGCAGTACTTC
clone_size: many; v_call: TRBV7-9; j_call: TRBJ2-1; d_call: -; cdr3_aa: CAIYIGGFSYNEQFF; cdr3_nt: TGTGCCATCTACATTGGAGGGTTTTCCTACAATGAGCAGTTCTTC
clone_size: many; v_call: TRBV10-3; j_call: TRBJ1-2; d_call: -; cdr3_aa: CAISDRDTEPYGYTF; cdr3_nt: TGTGCCATCAGTGACCGGGACACGGAGCCTTATGGCTACACCTTC
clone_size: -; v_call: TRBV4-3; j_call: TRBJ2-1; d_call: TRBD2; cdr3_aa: CASSQLLAGDSSSYNEQFF; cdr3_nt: TGCGCCAGCAGCCAATTACTAGCGGGAGACTCGAGCTCCTACAATGAGCAGTTCTTC
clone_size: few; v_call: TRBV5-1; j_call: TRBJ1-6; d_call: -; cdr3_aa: CASSLVSSKFDSPLHF; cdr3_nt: TGCGCCAGCAGCTTGGTTTCTTCAAAATTTGATTCACCCCTCCACTTT
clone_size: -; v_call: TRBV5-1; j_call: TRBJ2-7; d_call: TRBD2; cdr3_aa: CASSLPRLAGDGEQYF; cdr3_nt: TGCGCCAGCAGCCTACCACGACTAGCGGGAGATGGCGAGCAGTACTTC
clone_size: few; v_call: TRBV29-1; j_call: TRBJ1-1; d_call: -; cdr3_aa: CSGRDPMNTEAFF; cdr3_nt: TGCAGCGGCCGGGATCCCATGAACACTGAAGCTTTCTTT
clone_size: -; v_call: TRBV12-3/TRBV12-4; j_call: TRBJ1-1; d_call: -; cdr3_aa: CASSIPRGLNTEAFF; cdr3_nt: TGTGCCAGCTCGATCCCCCGGGGATTGAACACTGAAGCTTTCTTT
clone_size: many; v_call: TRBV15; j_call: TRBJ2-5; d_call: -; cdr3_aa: CATSMGRGVETQYF; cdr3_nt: TGTGCCACCAGCATGGGTCGAGGGGTGGAGACCCAGTACTTC
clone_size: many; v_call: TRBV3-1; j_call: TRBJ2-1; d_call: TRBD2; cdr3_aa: CASSQDRLAGLDEQFF; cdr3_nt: TGTGCCAGCAGCCAAGATCGGCTAGCGGGATTAGATGAGCAGTTCTTC
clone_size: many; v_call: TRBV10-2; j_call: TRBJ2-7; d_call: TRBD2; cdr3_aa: CASSPTGGPYEQYF; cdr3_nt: TGCGCCAGCAGTCCAACGGGAGGGCCTTACGAGCAGTACTTC
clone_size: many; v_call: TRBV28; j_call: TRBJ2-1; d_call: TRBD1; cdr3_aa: CASGAGTDYNEQFF; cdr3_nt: TGTGCCAGCGGGGCCGGGACAGATTACAATGAGCAGTTCTTC
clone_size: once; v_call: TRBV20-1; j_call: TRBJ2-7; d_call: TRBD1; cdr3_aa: CSADGTELSYEQYF; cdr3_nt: TGCAGTGCCGATGGGACAGAACTTTCCTACGAGCAGTACTTC
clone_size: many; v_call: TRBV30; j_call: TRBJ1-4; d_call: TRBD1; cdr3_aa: CAWRWDRGTTNEKLFF; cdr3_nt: TGTGCCTGGAGGTGGGACAGGGGAACAACTAATGAAAAACTGTTTTTT
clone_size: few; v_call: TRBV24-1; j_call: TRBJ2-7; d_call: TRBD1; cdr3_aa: CATSDPRDRGSNEQYF; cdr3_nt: TGTGCCACCAGTGATCCTAGGGACAGGGGTTCTAACGAGCAGTACTTC
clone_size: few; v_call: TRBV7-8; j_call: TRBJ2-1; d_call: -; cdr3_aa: CASSPQRVSSYNEQFF; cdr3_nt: TGTGCCAGCAGCCCACAGCGGGTCAGCTCCTACAATGAGCAGTTCTTC
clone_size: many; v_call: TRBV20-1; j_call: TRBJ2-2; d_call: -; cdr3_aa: CSARDWKNTGELFF; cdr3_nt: TGCAGTGCTAGAGATTGGAAGAACACCGGGGAGCTGTTTTTT
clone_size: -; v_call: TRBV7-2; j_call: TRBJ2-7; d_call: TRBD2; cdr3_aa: CASSLGLAGVIEQYF; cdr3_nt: TGTGCCAGCAGCCTAGGACTAGCGGGAGTCATCGAGCAGTACTTC
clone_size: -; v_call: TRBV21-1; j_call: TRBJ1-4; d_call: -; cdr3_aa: CARYTSPDATNEKLFF; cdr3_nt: TGTGCCAGGTACACCTCCCCGGATGCAACTAATGAAAAACTGTTTTTT
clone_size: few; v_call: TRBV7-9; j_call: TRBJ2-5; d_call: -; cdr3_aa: CASSSPRETQYF; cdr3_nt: TGTGCCAGCAGCTCCCCTAGAGAGACCCAGTACTTC
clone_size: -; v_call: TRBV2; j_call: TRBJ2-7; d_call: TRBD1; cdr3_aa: CASSPTGFHEQYF; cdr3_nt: TGTGCCAGCAGTCCGACAGGGTTCCACGAGCAGTACTTC
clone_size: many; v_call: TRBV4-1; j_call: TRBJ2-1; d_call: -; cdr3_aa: CASSQDLESSFGNEQFF; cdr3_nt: TGCGCCAGCAGCCAAGATCTCGAGTCCTCCTTCGGCAATGAGCAGTTCTTC
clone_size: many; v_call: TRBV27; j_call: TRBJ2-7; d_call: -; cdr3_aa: CASSPGIFSYEQYF; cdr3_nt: TGTGCCAGCAGCCCCGGCATTTTCTCCTACGAGCAGTACTTC
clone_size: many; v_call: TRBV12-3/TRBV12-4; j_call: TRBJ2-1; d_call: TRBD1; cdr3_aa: CASNRGPYNEQFF; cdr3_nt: TGTGCCAGCAACAGGGGGCCCTACAATGAGCAGTTCTTC
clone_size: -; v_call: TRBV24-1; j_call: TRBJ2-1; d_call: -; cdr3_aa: CATSDTTGTSSYNEQFF; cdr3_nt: TGTGCCACCAGTGACACAACCGGGACAAGCTCCTACAATGAGCAGTTCTTC
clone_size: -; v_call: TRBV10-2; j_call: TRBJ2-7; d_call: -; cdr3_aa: CASSESQPHGQYF; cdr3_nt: TGCGCCAGCAGTGAGTCTCAGCCTCACGGGCAGTACTTC
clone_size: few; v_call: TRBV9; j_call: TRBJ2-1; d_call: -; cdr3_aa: CASSDRGVDEQFF; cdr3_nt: TGTGCCAGCAGCGATAGGGGTGTCGATGAGCAGTTCTTC
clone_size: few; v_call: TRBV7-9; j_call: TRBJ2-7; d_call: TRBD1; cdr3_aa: CASSFGQGQGRYEQYF; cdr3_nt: TGTGCCAGCAGCTTCGGCCAAGGACAGGGTCGTTACGAGCAGTACTTC
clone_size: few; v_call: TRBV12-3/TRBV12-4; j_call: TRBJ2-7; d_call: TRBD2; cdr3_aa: CASSLGGDYEQYF; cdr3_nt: TGTGCCAGCAGTTTGGGGGGGGACTACGAGCAGTACTTC
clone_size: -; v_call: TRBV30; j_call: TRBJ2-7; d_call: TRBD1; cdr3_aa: CAWSVLGTEPYEQYF; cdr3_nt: TGTGCCTGGAGTGTACTCGGGACAGAACCCTACGAGCAGTACTTC
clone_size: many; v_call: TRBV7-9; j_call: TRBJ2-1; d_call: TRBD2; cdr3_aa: CASLGREGVVNEQFF; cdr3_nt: TGTGCCAGCTTGGGACGGGAGGGGGTTGTCAATGAGCAGTTCTTC
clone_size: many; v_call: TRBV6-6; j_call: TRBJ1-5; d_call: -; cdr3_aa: CASIERGDQPQHF; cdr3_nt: TGTGCCAGCATAGAAAGGGGAGATCAGCCCCAGCATTTT
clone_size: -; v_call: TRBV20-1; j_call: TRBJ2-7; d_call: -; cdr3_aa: CSVASGNYEQYF; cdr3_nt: TGCAGTGTGGCCAGCGGAAACTACGAGCAGTACTTC
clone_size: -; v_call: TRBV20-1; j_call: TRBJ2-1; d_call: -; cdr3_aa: CSARDRSLHWVEQFF; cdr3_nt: TGCAGTGCTAGAGATAGGTCCTTACACTGGGTGGAGCAGTTCTTC
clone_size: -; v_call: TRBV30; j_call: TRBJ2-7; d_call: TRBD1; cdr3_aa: CAWRGTGTYEQYF; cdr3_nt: TGTGCCTGGAGGGGGACAGGAACCTACGAGCAGTACTTC
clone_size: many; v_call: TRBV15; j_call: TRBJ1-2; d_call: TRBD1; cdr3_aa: CATSNRRGTGVGYGYTF; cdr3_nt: TGTGCCACCAGCAATCGTCGTGGGACAGGGGTCGGGTATGGCTACACCTTC
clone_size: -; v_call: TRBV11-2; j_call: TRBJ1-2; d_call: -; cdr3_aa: CASNNQGLGGYTF; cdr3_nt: TGTGCCAGCAACAACCAGGGCCTGGGTGGCTACACCTTC
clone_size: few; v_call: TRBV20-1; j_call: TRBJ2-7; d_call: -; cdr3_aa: CSATEGGPYEQYF; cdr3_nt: TGCAGTGCCACGGAGGGGGGCCCCTACGAGCAGTACTTC
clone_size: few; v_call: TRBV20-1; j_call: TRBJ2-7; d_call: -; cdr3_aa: CSAKDLSYEQYF; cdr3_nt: TGCAGTGCTAAGGACTTATCCTACGAGCAGTACTTC
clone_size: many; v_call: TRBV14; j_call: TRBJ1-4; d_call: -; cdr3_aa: CASSQGNEKLFF; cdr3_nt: TGTGCCAGCAGCCAAGGAAATGAAAAACTGTTTTTT
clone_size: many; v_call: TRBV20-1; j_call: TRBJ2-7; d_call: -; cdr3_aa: CSARDAGGYEQYF; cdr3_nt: TGCAGTGCTAGAGATGCGGGCGGCTATGAGCAGTACTTC